This TCR beta chain was obtained from a study of beta chain features in type 1 diabetes. Expressed TCRB transcripts were sequenced, since all the RNA that had been isolated was reverse transcribed. TCRdb's copy holds only in-frame clones and misses some; the assay was immunoSEQ multiplex PCR. Of approximately 170,000 clones listed, approximately 8% are singletons. Every sorted population was more than 95% pure. CDR3 length: 12 residues. V lost 1 base, J lost 6 bases, and 9 bases lay in between. Germline lookup yields CDR1 SQVTM and CDR2 ANQGSEA. This clone has a handful of counts. The target antigen is unknown. Overall study results and limits: A moderate, significant TCRB CDR3 shortening appeared in type 1 diabetes across four CD4+ subsets. Researchers reported that naive, central memory and Treg TCRB repertoires appeared more similar in patients than in healthy donors. PCR might preferentially amplify shorter templates, equally in patients and controls. A pattern of fewer insertions and more deletions at VDJ junctions was seen in type 1 diabetes patients.

The sequenced material came from central memory CD4+ T cells from blood. This sequence was found in a woman between 35 and 50 years old with type 1 diabetes. The chain carries TRBV29-1 and TRBJ1-1; D gene uncertain. The CDR3 spells CSVEARYPEAFF. The CDR3 nucleotides read TGCAGCGTTGAAGCCCGGTATCCTGAAGCTTTCTTT.